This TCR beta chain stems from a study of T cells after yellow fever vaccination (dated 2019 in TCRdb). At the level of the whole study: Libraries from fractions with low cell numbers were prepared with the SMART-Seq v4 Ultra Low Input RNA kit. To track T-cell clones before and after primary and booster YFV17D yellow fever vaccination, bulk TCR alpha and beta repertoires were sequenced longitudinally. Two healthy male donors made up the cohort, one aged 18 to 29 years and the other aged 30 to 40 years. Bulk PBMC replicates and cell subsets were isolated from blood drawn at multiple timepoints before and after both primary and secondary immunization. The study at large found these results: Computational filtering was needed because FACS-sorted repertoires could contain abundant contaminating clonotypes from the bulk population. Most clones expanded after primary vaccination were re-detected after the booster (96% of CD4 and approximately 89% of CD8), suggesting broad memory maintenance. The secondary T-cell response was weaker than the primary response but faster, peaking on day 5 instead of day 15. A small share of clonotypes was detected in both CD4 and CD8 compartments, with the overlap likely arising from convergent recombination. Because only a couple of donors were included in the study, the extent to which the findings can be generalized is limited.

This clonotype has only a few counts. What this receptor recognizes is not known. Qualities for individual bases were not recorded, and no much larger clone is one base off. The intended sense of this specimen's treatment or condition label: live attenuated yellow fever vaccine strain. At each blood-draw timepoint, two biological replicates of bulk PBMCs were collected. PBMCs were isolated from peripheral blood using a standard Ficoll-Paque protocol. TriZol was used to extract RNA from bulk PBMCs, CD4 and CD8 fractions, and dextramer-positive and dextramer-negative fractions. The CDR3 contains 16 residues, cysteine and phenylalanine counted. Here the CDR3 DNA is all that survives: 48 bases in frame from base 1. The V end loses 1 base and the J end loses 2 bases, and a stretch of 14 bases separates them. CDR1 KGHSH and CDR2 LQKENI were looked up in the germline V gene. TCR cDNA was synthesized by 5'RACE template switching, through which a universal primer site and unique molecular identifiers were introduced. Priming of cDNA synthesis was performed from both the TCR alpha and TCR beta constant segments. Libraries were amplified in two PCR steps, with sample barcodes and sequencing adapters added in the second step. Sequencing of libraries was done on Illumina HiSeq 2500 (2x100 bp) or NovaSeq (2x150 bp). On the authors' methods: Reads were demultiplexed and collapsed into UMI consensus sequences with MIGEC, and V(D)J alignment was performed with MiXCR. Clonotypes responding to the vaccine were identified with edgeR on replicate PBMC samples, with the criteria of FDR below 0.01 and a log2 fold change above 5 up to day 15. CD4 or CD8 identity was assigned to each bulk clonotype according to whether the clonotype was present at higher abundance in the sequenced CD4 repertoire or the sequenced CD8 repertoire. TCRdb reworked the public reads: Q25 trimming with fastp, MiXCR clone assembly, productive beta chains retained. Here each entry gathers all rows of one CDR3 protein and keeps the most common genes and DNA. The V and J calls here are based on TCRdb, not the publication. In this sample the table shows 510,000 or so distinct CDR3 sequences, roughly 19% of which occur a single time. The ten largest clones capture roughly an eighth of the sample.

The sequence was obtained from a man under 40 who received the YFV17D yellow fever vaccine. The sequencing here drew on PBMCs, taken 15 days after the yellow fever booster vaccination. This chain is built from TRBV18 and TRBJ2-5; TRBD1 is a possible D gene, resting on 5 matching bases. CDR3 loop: CASSPQPPTVQETQYF. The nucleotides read TGTGCCAGCTCACCACAACCGCCGACAGTTCAAGAGACCCAGTACTTC.